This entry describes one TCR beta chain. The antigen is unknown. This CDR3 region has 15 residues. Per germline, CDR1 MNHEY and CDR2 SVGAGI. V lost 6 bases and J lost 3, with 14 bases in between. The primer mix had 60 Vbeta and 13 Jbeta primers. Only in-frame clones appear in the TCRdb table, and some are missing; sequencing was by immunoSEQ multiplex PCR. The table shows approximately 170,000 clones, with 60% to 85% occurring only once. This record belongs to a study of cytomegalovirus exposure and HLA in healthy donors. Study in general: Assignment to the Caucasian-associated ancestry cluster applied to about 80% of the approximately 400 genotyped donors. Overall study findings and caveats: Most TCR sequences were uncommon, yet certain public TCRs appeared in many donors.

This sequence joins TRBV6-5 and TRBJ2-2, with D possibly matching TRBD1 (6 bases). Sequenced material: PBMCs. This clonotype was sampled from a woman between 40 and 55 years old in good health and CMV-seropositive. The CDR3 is CASRNDRTYTGELFF. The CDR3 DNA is TGTGCCAGCAGAAACGACAGGACCTACACCGGGGAGCTGTTTTTT.